Below are 5 T cell receptor beta chains sequenced from a single sample in a study of shared clonotypes between healthy human individuals. Profiling relied on immunoSEQ multiplex PCR, and the TCRdb table lists in-frame clones only, not all of them. The table shows under 1,100,000 clones, with approximately 80% occurring only once. Sequencing used memory CD4+ T cells from PBMCs. Subset meaning: CD45RA-negative fraction. These receptor sequences come from a man aged 18 to 29 in good health. Some clones in this sample may be carry-over from other donors' samples.

The chain recombines TRBV11-2 with TRBJ1-1; 7 nucleotides line up with TRBD1. This CDR3 contains 14 residues. Germline trimming cut 5 bases from V and 1 base from J; bases unmatched to any gene: 4. CDR1 is SGHAT and CDR2 is FQNNGV in the germline V gene. Here the CDR3 DNA reads TGTGCCAGCAGCCGACAGGGTGGGAACACTGAAGCTTTCTTT. Encoded protein: CASSRQGGNTEAFF.

This clone has just one count. J is TRBJ1-1 and V is TRBV27, with a weak D call TRBD1 (6 bases). The CDR3 covers 15 residues. Germline V gene data show CDR1 as MNHEY and CDR2 as SMNVEV (reference sequence). Between the trimmed V and J ends, which lost 4 bases and 1 base, there was a span of 13 bases. The CDR3 DNA reads TGTGCCAGCAGTTCCCGCGACAGGTCGAACACTGAAGCTTTCTTT. It codes for CASSSRDRSNTEAFF.

The gene calls are TRBV28 and TRBJ1-2; a weak D match, TRBD1 (5 bases). Trimming stripped 5 bases from V and 8 bases from J, with 12 bases between. CDR1 and CDR2 (germline): MDHEN, SYDVKM. This CDR3 contains 12 residues. The CDR3: CASSEGERGYTF. In nucleotides, the CDR3 is TGTGCCAGCAGTGAAGGGGAAAGGGGCTACACCTTC.

V usage is TRBV9 and J usage is TRBJ2-7; D perhaps matches TRBD1 (5 bases). Germline CDR1 reads SGDLS; CDR2 reads YYNGEE. The CDR3 length is 15 residues. V shed 4 bases and J shed 2 bases, with 16 bases lying between them. This CDR3 is CASSPMGMGPYEQYF. DNA for the CDR3: TGTGCCAGCAGCCCGATGGGGATGGGGCCCTACGAGCAGTACTTC. Using reference TRBV9 and TRBJ2-7 for the parts outside the CDR3, the full variable domain is DSGVTQTPKHLITATGQRVTLRCSPRSGDLSVYWYQQSLDQGLQFLIQYYNGEERAKGNILERFSAQQFPDLHSELNLSSLELGDSALYFCASSPMGMGPYEQYFGPGTRLTVT.

The chain links TRBV7-2 to TRBJ2-2; a possible D gene is TRBD2 (5 bases). CDR1 is SGHTA and CDR2 is FQGNSA in the germline V gene. V was shortened by 1 base and J by 6 bases, with 9 bases between the two germline ends. CDR3 size: 14 residues. CDR3 sequence (DNA): TGTGCCAGCAGCTTAGGTGCGAGGGCCGGGGAGCTGTTTTTT. Encoded protein: CASSLGARAGELFF.